This passage covers 2 T cell receptor beta chains from one sample sequenced in a study of blood T cell repertoires in COVID-19. The data were produced by immunoSEQ multiplex PCR, yet TCRdb's version contains in-frame clones alone and is incomplete. The sample yields 90,000 to 100,000 clones, approximately 72% seen once. The sequencing input was peripheral blood. Receptors originate from a man between 65 and 80 years old with acute or convalescent COVID-19.

V gene TRBV4-3 combines with J gene TRBJ1-5; the D gene is possibly TRBD1 (5 bases). The CDR3 contains 17 residues. The germline gives CDR1 LGHNA, CDR2 YSLEER. V was shortened by 3 bases and J by 1 base, with 16 bases between the two germline ends. The CDR3 nucleotides are TGCGCCAGCAGCCAGGGTTACAAGACAGTCAGCAATCAGCCCCAGCATTTT. This sequence encodes CASSQGYKTVSNQPQHF.

The chain recombines TRBV28 with TRBJ2-5; D call uncertain. CDR1 MDHEN and CDR2 SYDVKM come from the germline V gene. The CDR3 runs to 14 residues. Trimming cost V 2 bases and J 2 bases, with 9 bases left between them. The CDR3: CASSLKPRQETQYF. DNA for the CDR3: TGTGCCAGCAGTTTAAAACCCAGGCAAGAGACCCAGTACTTC.